Sequencing of this TCR beta chain was carried out in a study of blood T cell repertoires in COVID-19. Study at large: Acute and convalescent COVID-19 specimens originated in the United States, Italy and Spain.

Method: immunoSEQ multiplex PCR; TCRdb's copy keeps in-frame clones and lacks some. The table shows a few hundred thousand clones, with about 90% occurring only once. The germline V gene has CDR1 LNHDA and CDR2 SQIVND (reference sequence). CDR3 length: 14 residues. Trimming removed 5 bases from V and 2 bases from J; junction bases left unmatched: 0. The sequencing sample was made of peripheral blood. The genes are TRBV19 and TRBJ2-6, with 7 bases matching TRBD2. The TCR sequence derives from a woman in her thirties with COVID-19, enrolled during active disease. The CDR3 nucleotides read TGTGCCAGTAGTGGGGGGGCTGGGGCCAACGTCCTGACTTTC. Its protein product is CASSGGAGANVLTF.